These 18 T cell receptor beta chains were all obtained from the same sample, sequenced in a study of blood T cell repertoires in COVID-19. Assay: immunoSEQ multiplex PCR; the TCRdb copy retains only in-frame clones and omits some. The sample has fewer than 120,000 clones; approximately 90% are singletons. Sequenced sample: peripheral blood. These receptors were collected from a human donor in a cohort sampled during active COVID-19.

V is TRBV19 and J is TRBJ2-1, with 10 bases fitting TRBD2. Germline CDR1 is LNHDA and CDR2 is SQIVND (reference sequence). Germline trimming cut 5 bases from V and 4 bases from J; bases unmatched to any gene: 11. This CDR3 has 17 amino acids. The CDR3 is CASSSSGRAGGYNEQFF. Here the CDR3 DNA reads TGTGCCAGTAGTTCAAGCGGGAGGGCCGGGGGGTACAATGAGCAGTTCTTC. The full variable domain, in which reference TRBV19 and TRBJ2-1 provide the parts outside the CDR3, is DGGITQSPKYLFRKEGQNVTLSCEQNLNHDAMYWYRQDPGQGLRLIYYSQIVNDFQKGDIAEGYSVSREKKESFPLTVTSAQKNPTAFYLCASSSSGRAGGYNEQFFGPGTRLTVL.

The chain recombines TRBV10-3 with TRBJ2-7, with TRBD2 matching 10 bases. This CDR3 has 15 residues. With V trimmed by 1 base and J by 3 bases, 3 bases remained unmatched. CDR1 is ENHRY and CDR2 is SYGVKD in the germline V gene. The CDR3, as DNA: TGTGCCATCAGTGAGTTTCCTAGCGGGAGCTACGAGCAGTACTTC. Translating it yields CAISEFPSGSYEQYF.

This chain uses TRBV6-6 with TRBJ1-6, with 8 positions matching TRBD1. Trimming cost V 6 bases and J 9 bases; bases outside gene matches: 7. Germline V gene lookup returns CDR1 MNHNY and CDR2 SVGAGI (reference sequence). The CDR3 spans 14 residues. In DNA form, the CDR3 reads TGTGCCAGCAGGGTGACAGGGGAGCCTTCACCCCTCCACTTT. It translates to CASRVTGEPSPLHF.

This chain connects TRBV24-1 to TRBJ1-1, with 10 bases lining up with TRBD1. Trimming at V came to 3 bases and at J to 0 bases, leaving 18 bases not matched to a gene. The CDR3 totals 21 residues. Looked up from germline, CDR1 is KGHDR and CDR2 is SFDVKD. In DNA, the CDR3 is TGTGCCACCAGTGATGACCCCGGGACAGGGGCCCTCGACATCATGAACACTGAAGCTTTCTTT. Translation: CATSDDPGTGALDIMNTEAFF.

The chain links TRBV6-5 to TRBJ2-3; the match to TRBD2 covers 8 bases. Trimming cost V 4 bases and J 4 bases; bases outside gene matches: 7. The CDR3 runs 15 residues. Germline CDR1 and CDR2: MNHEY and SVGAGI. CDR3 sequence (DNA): TGTGCCAGCAGTTTGGATAGCGGGGCCCCAGATACGCAGTATTTT. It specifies CASSLDSGAPDTQYF.

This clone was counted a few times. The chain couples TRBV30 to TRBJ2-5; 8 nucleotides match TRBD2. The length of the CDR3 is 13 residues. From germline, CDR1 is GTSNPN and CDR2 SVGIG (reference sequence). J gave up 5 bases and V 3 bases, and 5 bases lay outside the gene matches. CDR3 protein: CAWSWTSSETQYF. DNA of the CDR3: TGTGCCTGGAGCTGGACTAGCTCGGAGACCCAGTACTTC.

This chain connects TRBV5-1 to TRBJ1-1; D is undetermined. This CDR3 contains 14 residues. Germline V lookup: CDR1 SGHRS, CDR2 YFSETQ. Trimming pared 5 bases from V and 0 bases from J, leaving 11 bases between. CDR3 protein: CASSPLEMNTEAFF. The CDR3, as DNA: TGCGCCAGCAGTCCCCTCGAGATGAACACTGAAGCTTTCTTT.

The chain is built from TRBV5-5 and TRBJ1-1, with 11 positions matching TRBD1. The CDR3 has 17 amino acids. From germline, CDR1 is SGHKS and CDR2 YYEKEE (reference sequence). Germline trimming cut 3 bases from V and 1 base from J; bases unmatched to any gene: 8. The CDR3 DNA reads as TGTGCCAGCAGCTCTCGGACAGGGGGCCAGGGGAACACTGAAGCTTTCTTT. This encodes CASSSRTGGQGNTEAFF.

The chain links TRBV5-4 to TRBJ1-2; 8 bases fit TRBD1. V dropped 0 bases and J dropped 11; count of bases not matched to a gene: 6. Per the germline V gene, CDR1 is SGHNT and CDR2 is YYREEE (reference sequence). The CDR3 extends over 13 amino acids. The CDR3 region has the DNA TGTGCCAGCAGCTTGGCGGGACAGGAGTTATACACCTTC. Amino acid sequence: CASSLAGQELYTF. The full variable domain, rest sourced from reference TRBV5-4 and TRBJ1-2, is ETGVTQSPTHLIKTRGQQVTLRCSSQSGHNTVSWYQQALGQGPQFIFQYYREEENGRGNFPPRFSGLQFPNYSSELNVNALELDDSALYLCASSLAGQELYTFGSGTRLTVV.

CDR3 region: CASSQQTDLMNTEAFF. For the CDR3, the DNA is TGCGCCAGCAGCCAACAAACAGATCTTATGAACACTGAAGCTTTCTTT. The gene calls are TRBV4-3 and TRBJ1-1, with D hard to call. The CDR3 extends over 16 amino acids. Germline CDR1 reads LGHNA; CDR2 reads YSLEER. V shed 2 bases and J shed 0 bases, with 13 bases lying between them.

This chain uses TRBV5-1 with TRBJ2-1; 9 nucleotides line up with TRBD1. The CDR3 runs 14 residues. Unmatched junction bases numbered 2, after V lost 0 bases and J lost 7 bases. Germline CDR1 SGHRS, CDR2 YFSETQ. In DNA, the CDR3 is TGCGCCAGCAGCTTGGACAGGGGGCTTAATGAGCAGTTCTTC. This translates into CASSLDRGLNEQFF.

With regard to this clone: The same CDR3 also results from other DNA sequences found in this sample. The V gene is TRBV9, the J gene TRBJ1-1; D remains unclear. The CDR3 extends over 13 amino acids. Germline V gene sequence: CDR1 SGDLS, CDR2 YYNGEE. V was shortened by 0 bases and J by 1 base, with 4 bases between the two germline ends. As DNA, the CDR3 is TGTGCCAGCAGCGTAGATAGGAACACTGAAGCTTTCTTT. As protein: CASSVDRNTEAFF. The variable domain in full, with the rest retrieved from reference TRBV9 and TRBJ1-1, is DSGVTQTPKHLITATGQRVTLRCSPRSGDLSVYWYQQSLDQGLQFLIQYYNGEERAKGNILERFSAQQFPDLHSELNLSSLELGDSALYFCASSVDRNTEAFFGQGTRLTVV.

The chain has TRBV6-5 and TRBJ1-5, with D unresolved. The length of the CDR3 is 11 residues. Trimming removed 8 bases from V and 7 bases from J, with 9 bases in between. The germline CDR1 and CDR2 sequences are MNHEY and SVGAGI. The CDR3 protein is CASGVRQPQHF. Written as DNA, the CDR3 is TGTGCCAGCGGAGTTAGACAGCCCCAGCATTTT.

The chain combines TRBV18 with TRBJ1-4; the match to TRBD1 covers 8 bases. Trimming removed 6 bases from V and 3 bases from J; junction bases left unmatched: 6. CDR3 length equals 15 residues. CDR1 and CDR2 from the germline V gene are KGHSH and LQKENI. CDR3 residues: CASSQGATANEKLFF. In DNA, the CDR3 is TGTGCCAGCTCCCAGGGGGCGACGGCTAATGAAAAACTGTTTTTT.

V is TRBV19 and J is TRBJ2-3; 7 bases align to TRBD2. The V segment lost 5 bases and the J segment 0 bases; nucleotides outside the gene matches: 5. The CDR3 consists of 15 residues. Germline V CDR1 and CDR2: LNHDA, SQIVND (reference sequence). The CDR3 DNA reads TGTGCCAGTAGTTCGGTTAGCGGGAGCACAGATACGCAGTATTTT. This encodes CASSSVSGSTDTQYF.

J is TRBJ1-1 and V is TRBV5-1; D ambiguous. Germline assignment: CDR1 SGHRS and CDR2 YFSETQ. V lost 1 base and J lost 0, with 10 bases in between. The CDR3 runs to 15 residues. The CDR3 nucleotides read TGCGCCAGCAGCTTGTGGTACACCATGAACACTGAAGCTTTCTTT. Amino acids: CASSLWYTMNTEAFF.

In DNA, the CDR3 is TGTGCCAGCAGCCTCGGTCCCGGGACAGGAACGACGGCCAAAAACATTCAGTACTTC. Translation gives CASSLGPGTGTTAKNIQYF. The chain links TRBV3-1 (or the pseudogene TRBV3-2) to TRBJ2-4; 8 positions match TRBD1. Germline CDR1 is LGHDT and CDR2 is YNNKEL (reference sequence). The trim removed 4 bases at V and 1 base at J, leaving 15 bases unmatched. The CDR3 runs 19 residues.

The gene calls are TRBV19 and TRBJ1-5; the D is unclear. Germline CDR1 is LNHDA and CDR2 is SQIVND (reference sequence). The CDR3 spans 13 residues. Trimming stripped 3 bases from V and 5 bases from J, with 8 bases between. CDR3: CASSIFTDQPQHF. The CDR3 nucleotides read TGTGCCAGTAGTATTTTTACAGATCAGCCCCAGCATTTT.